The 4 T cell receptor beta chains below come from one sample, sequenced in a study of shared clonotypes between healthy human individuals. Profiled with immunoSEQ multiplex PCR; TCRdb holds only in-frame clones, not every one. The sample yields 1.5 million to 2.5 million clones, about 95% seen once. Naivety among CD8 cells was defined by CD45RO negativity and positive CCR7 selection, thereby excluding terminally differentiated effector memory CD45RA+ cells. Sequenced material: naive CD8+ T cells sorted from blood. Receptors were obtained from a man between 18 and 29 years old in good health.

The chain couples TRBV6-1 to TRBJ2-7, with unresolved D. Deletions cut 2 bases from V and 0 bases from J, with 11 bases between. Germline CDR1 is MNHNS and CDR2 is SASEGT. The CDR3 is 15 residues long. CDR3 in DNA: TGTGCCAGCAGTGAATGGATGGTCGACTCCTACGAGCAGTACTTC. Residues: CASSEWMVDSYEQYF.

The J gene is TRBJ2-1, the V gene TRBV6-1, with 7 positions matching TRBD1. Germline CDR1 is MNHNS and CDR2 is SASEGT. The CDR3 has 15 amino acids. V lost 3 bases, J lost 6 bases, and 8 bases stayed unmatched. CDR3 residues: CASSDRTGGTNEQFF. CDR3 nucleotide sequence: TGTGCCAGCAGTGACAGGACAGGAGGCACCAATGAGCAGTTCTTC.

The chain recombines TRBV7-2 with TRBJ2-3; 8 bases are a match to TRBD1. Germline CDR1 is SGHTA and CDR2 is FQGNSA. V was pared by 4 bases and J by 1 base, with 7 bases of the junction left unmatched. This CDR3 region has 16 residues. In DNA, the CDR3 is TGTGCCAGCAGCTCCGGACAGGGCTGGGGCACAGATACGCAGTATTTT. It encodes CASSSGQGWGTDTQYF.

About this clone itself: Other DNA sequences from this sample encode an identical CDR3 as well. The rearrangement joins TRBV9 to TRBJ1-1; D remains ambiguous. V was pared by 0 bases and J by 4 bases, with 7 bases between. Germline V gene lookup returns CDR1 SGDLS and CDR2 YYNGEE. The CDR3 runs to 13 residues. The CDR3 sequence is CASSVDGSTEAFF. Written as DNA, the CDR3 is TGTGCCAGCAGCGTAGATGGGAGCACTGAAGCTTTCTTT.